This TCR beta chain derives from a study of blood T cell repertoires in COVID-19. On the study more broadly: Material from acute and convalescent COVID-19 was sourced from the United States, Italy and Spain. T cells, B-cell-depleted T cells, or PBMCs provided the cDNA or gDNA that served as material.

Generated by immunoSEQ multiplex PCR, the TCRdb table keeps only in-frame clones and is missing some. The sample carries about 160,000 clones, 84% recorded once. This clone has only a few counts. Additional DNA sequences in this sample encode the identical CDR3. The germline V gene has CDR1 GTSNPN and CDR2 SVGIG (reference sequence). Unmatched junction bases numbered 3, after V lost 0 bases and J lost 4 bases. CDR3 length equals 14 residues. The rearrangement uses TRBV30 and TRBJ1-2, with TRBD1 matching 9 bases. The clonotype comes from a man aged 70 or older with acute or convalescent COVID-19. The sequenced sample was peripheral blood. The CDR3 here is CAWSVQGAVYGYTF. The CDR3 DNA is TGTGCCTGGAGTGTACAGGGGGCAGTCTATGGCTACACCTTC.